This record concerns one TCR beta chain sequence. The antigen remains undetermined. Caucasian adults residing in Nashville, Tennessee made up all the donors. The V and J ends lost 3 bases and 4 bases, in that order; junction bases with no gene match: 6. Germline lookup yields CDR1 SGHRS and CDR2 YFSETQ. CDR3 length: 16 amino acids. The record originates from a study of shared clonotypes between healthy human individuals. As for the study in general: Each donor had three CD4 naive, three CD4 memory, two CD8 naive and one CD8 memory plate. Study-wide results and caveats: Naive CD4 clonotype sharing across a few donors was roughly 5%. In the sorted subsets, rarefaction showed sequencing was incomplete despite large depth.

Sequencing was performed with immunoSEQ multiplex PCR; in TCRdb, only in-frame clones are kept and a portion is missing. Of 2 million to 2.5 million clones listed, 85% to 95% were seen once; the top ten hold 0.37%. The sequenced material came from naive CD4+ T cells from PBMCs. The subset is: CD45RA+ positively selected. This sequence joins TRBV5-1 and TRBJ2-1; 11 bases agree with TRBD2. The TCR comes from a man aged 18-30 years in good health. Some clones in this sample may be carry-over from other donors' samples. CDR3 in amino acids: CASSYGLAGSYNEQFF. The CDR3, as DNA: TGCGCCAGCAGCTACGGACTAGCGGGCTCTTACAATGAGCAGTTCTTC.